The 30 T cell receptor beta chains below all came from one sample that was sequenced in a study of CD8+ T cells in alopecia areata. Sequencing relied on a cDNA template that was reverse transcribed from extracted RNA. TCRdb's table, derived via immunoSEQ multiplex PCR, lists solely in-frame clones and lacks some. This table has about 200,000 clones, about 61% appearing once. Sequencing was carried out using CD8+ T cells sorted from blood. These receptors all come from a human donor in good health.

The DNA for the CDR3 is TGTGCCACCAGCAGAGCAGACACCAGGGGAGACTATGGCTACACCTTC. Translated, it gives CATSRADTRGDYGYTF. The rearrangement joins TRBV15 to TRBJ1-2; tentatively, D is TRBD1 (6 bases). This CDR3 is 16 amino acids long. CDR1 is LNHNV and CDR2 is YYDKDF in the germline V gene (reference sequence). Trimming took off 1 base at V and 3 bases at J, with 15 bases between the two ends. Full variable domain (rest looked up from reference TRBV15 and TRBJ1-2): DAMVIQNPRYQVTQFGKPVTLSCSQTLNHNVMYWYQQKSSQAPKLLFHYYDKDFNNEADTPDNFQSRRPNTSFCFLDIRSPGLGDTAMYLCATSRADTRGDYGYTFGSGTRLTVV.

This clone came up once. The J gene is TRBJ2-5, the V gene TRBV29-1; 9 bases are shared with TRBD2. The CDR3 has 14 amino acids. Trimming at V came to 4 bases and at J to 1 base, leaving 4 bases not matched to a gene. Germline loops: CDR1 SQVTM, CDR2 ANQGSEA. CDR3 in DNA: TGCAGCGTTGTTGGGGGACTAGCCCAAGAGACCCAGTACTTC. Translating gives CSVVGGLAQETQYF.

This clone has only a few counts. The chain links TRBV6-6 to TRBJ2-3; perhaps TRBD1 as D (6 bases). Germline V gene sequence: CDR1 MNHNY, CDR2 SVGAGI (reference sequence). This CDR3 has 12 amino acids. Trimming pared 2 bases from V and 6 bases from J, leaving 6 bases between. The CDR3 DNA follows: TGTGCCAGCAGTTACAGGGGGGATACGCAGTATTTT. Its translation is CASSYRGDTQYF.

This chain links TRBV9 with TRBJ1-2; D unresolved. The germline gives CDR1 SGDLS, CDR2 YYNGEE. The CDR3 is made up of 12 amino acids. Trimming removed 6 bases from V and 6 bases from J, with 12 bases in between. This chain's CDR3 is CASMSGTHGYTF. CDR3 DNA: TGTGCCAGCATGAGCGGTACCCATGGCTACACCTTC.

Here the CDR3 DNA reads TGCGCCAGCAGCCAAGGGAATCTCGCAGATACGCAGTATTTT. This translates into CASSQGNLADTQYF. The chain employs TRBV4-1 and TRBJ2-3; D is unresolved. V shed 1 base and J shed 4 bases, with 9 bases lying between them. The CDR3 has 14 residues. Germline assignment: CDR1 MGHRA and CDR2 YSYEKL.

Only a few counts were recorded for this clone. The chain links TRBV7-9 to TRBJ2-2; no clear D. Germline V gene sequence: CDR1 SEHNR, CDR2 FQNEAQ (reference sequence). The CDR3 loop spans 13 amino acids. The germline V and J ends were trimmed by 5 bases and 2 bases, with 6 bases remaining between them. The CDR3 region is CASSRLNTGELFF. CDR3 DNA sequence: TGTGCCAGCAGCCGACTTAACACCGGGGAGCTGTTTTTT.

This clone was counted only a few times. This chain uses TRBV6-1 with TRBJ1-1, with D unclear. V was trimmed by 4 bases and J by 2 bases, leaving 2 bases between them. CDR1 is MNHNS, CDR2 SASEGT, per germline. The CDR3 consists of 11 residues. CDR3 amino acids: CASSGNTEAFF. The CDR3 DNA sequence: TGTGCCAGCAGTGGCAACACTGAAGCTTTCTTT.

The rearrangement joins TRBV4-1 to TRBJ2-7, with D perhaps being TRBD1 or TRBD2 (5 bases each). Germline loops: CDR1 MGHRA, CDR2 YSYEKL. This CDR3 has 15 residues. V lost 1 base, J lost 3 bases, and 13 bases lay in between. The CDR3 here is CASSQGPGLIYEQYF. CDR3 nucleotide sequence: TGCGCCAGCAGCCAAGGGCCGGGGCTGATCTACGAGCAGTACTTC.

The V gene is TRBV6-5, the J gene TRBJ2-3; TRBD2 matches at 10 bases. The V and J ends lost 4 bases and 0 bases, in that order; junction bases with no gene match: 4. The CDR3 has 16 amino acids. Germline-derived CDR1 and CDR2 are MNHEY and SVGAGI. The CDR3 region has the DNA TGTGCCAGCAGTTCACTAGCGGGGACTAGCACAGATACGCAGTATTTT. It specifies CASSSLAGTSTDTQYF.

V gene TRBV6-1 combines with J gene TRBJ1-2, with TRBD1 matching over 8 bases. The J segment lost 7 bases and the V segment lost 8 bases, leaving 15 bases of the junction unmatched. Germline V CDR1 and CDR2: MNHNS, SASEGT. The CDR3 length is 15 residues. In DNA, the CDR3 is TGTGCCAGCTCCCCCATCGGACAGGGCAGTGGTGGCTACACCTTC. Its translation: CASSPIGQGSGGYTF.

This clone has only one observation. The rearrangement uses TRBV4-1 and TRBJ2-7, with 9 nucleotides matching TRBD1. Germline values: CDR1 MGHRA, CDR2 YSYEKL. Trimming took 1 base from V and 2 from J; bases not matched to a gene: 3. This CDR3 contains 15 residues. CDR3 amino acids: CASSQGDRETYEQYF. In nucleotides, the CDR3 is TGCGCCAGCAGCCAAGGGGACAGGGAGACCTACGAGCAGTACTTC.

This clone was observed a few times. This chain uses TRBV15 with TRBJ1-1; 7 bases fit TRBD1. CDR3 length: 16 residues. Germline assignment: CDR1 LNHNV and CDR2 YYDKDF (reference sequence). The V gene end was trimmed by 3 bases and the J gene end by 2 bases; junction bases not matched to a gene: 9. The CDR3 loop reads CATSSGTEGRNTEAFF. The DNA for the CDR3 is TGTGCCACCAGCAGCGGGACAGAGGGGCGAAACACTGAAGCTTTCTTT.

The gene calls are TRBV4-1 and TRBJ1-1; D is possibly TRBD1 (5 bases). The CDR3 spans 16 residues. Germline loops: CDR1 MGHRA, CDR2 YSYEKL. V was clipped by 0 bases and J by 5 bases, with 16 bases between them. The CDR3: CASSQEPQGVKTEAFF. The CDR3 region has the DNA TGCGCCAGCAGCCAAGAACCTCAGGGAGTAAAAACTGAAGCTTTCTTT.

This clone was detected many times. The gene calls are TRBV6-1 and TRBJ2-3; TRBD2 aligns across 7 bases. CDR1 and CDR2 (germline): MNHNS, SASEGT. With V trimmed by 8 bases and J by 4 bases, 6 bases remained unmatched. The CDR3 is made up of 13 amino acids. Here the CDR3 reads CASGGGEADTQYF. In DNA form, the CDR3 reads TGTGCCAGCGGCGGGGGAGAGGCAGATACGCAGTATTTT.

CDR3 loop: CASSYQDGTDTQYF. CDR3 coding DNA: TGTGCCAGCAGTTACCAGGACGGTACAGATACGCAGTATTTT. The rearrangement joins TRBV6-6 to TRBJ2-3; D is ambiguous. The CDR3 has 14 amino acids. Looked up from germline, CDR1 is MNHNY and CDR2 is SVGAGI (reference sequence). The V and J ends lost 2 bases and 3 bases respectively, with 9 bases between them.

This chain uses TRBV25-1 with TRBJ2-1, with 8 positions matching TRBD1. The J segment lost 6 bases and the V segment lost 6 bases, leaving 1 base of the junction unmatched. CDR1 is MGHDK, CDR2 SYGVNS, per germline. This CDR3 has 12 residues. The CDR3 sequence is CASRTGGNEQFF. The CDR3 nucleotides read TGTGCCAGCAGAACAGGGGGCAATGAGCAGTTCTTC.

This rearrangement joins TRBV5-6 to TRBJ2-7, with D unclear. V was pared by 0 bases and J by 6 bases, with 13 bases between. Germline assignment: CDR1 SGHDT and CDR2 YYEEEE. This CDR3 contains 14 residues. CDR3 in DNA: TGTGCCAGCAGCTTGGACGGTTCCCCCTCCGAGCAGTACTTC. Amino acid sequence: CASSLDGSPSEQYF.

This clone was observed a handful of times. The chain links TRBV25-1 to TRBJ1-4, with D unclear. This CDR3 has 13 residues. The germline V gene encodes CDR1 MGHDK and CDR2 SYGVNS. The V and J ends lost 3 bases and 13 bases respectively, with 15 bases between them. The DNA for the CDR3 is TGTGCCAGCAGTGAGGGGTCGTCGCCCCGACTGTTTTTT. The encoded protein is CASSEGSSPRLFF.

This clone was observed a handful of times. The chain employs TRBV9 and TRBJ2-5; no definite D call. Germline V gene data show CDR1 as SGDLS and CDR2 as YYNGEE. V shed 5 bases and J shed 1 base, with 9 bases lying between them. There are 13 residues in the CDR3. CDR3 residues: CASSKLLQETQYF. DNA of the CDR3: TGTGCCAGCAGTAAACTTCTCCAAGAGACCCAGTACTTC. Full variable domain (missing parts from reference TRBV9 and TRBJ2-5): DSGVTQTPKHLITATGQRVTLRCSPRSGDLSVYWYQQSLDQGLQFLIQYYNGEERAKGNILERFSAQQFPDLHSELNLSSLELGDSALYFCASSKLLQETQYFGPGTRLLVL.

This chain joins TRBV9 and TRBJ2-2, with no clear D. CDR1 SGDLS and CDR2 YYNGEE come from the germline V gene. Trimming took 0 bases from V and 1 from J, leaving 7 bases between them. The CDR3 runs 15 residues. Here the CDR3 reads CASSVEIGNTGELFF. CDR3 bases: TGTGCCAGCAGCGTAGAAATAGGGAACACCGGGGAGCTGTTTTTT.

The chain uses TRBV9 and TRBJ1-1, with a weak D call TRBD1 (5 bases). Germline-derived CDR1 and CDR2 are SGDLS and YYNGEE. The V end was cut by 4 bases, the J end by 7 bases, with 20 bases between. This CDR3 has 15 residues. The CDR3 DNA follows: TGTGCCAGCAGCCCCGAGGGGAGGGAGGGAGGTGAAGCTTTCTTT. It specifies CASSPEGREGGEAFF.

The CDR3, as DNA: TGTGCCAGCAGCTTAGGTAGAGACACCGGGGAGCTGTTTTTT. The encoded protein is CASSLGRDTGELFF. The chain is built from TRBV13 and TRBJ2-2; no clear D gene. The CDR3 length is 14 residues. The germline V gene has CDR1 PRHDT and CDR2 FYEKMQ (reference sequence). The V and J ends lost 0 bases and 3 bases respectively, with 5 bases between them. The whole variable domain, remainder taken from reference TRBV13 and TRBJ2-2, is AAGVIQSPRHLIKEKRETATLKCYPIPRHDTVYWYQQGPGQDPQFLISFYEKMQSDKGSIPDRFSAQQFSDYHSELNMSSLELGDSALYFCASSLGRDTGELFFGEGSRLTVL.

This clone was found a few times. The chain carries TRBV19 and TRBJ1-1; D possibly corresponds to TRBD1 (5 bases). From germline, CDR1 is LNHDA and CDR2 SQIVND (reference sequence). V was clipped by 3 bases and J by 8 bases, with 10 bases between them. The CDR3 totals 12 residues. CDR3 nucleotide sequence: TGTGCCAGTAGTATCACCAGGGAGGAAGCTTTCTTT. This gives the protein CASSITREEAFF.

The chain joins TRBV5-6 to TRBJ1-2; TRBD1 matches at 7 bases. The CDR3 runs 14 residues. CDR1 and CDR2 from the germline V gene are SGHDT and YYEEEE. Trimming took 0 bases from V and 2 from J; bases not matched to a gene: 1. The CDR3 DNA sequence: TGTGCCAGCAGCTTGGGCAGGGGGAACTATGGCTACACCTTC. Its protein is CASSLGRGNYGYTF.

This rearrangement joins TRBV30 to TRBJ1-2, with TRBD1 matching 8 bases. J gave up 6 bases and V 8 bases, and 14 bases lay outside the gene matches. The CDR3 is made up of 14 amino acids. The germline gives CDR1 GTSNPN, CDR2 SVGIG (reference sequence). The CDR3 protein is CAGSYQGAANGYTF. The CDR3, as DNA: TGTGCCGGAAGCTATCAGGGGGCTGCGAATGGCTACACCTTC. Filled out from reference TRBV30 and TRBJ1-2, the complete variable domain reads SQTIHQWPATLVQPVGSPLSLECTVEGTSNPNLYWYRQAAGRGLQLLFYSVGIGQISSEVPQNLSASRPQDRQFILSSKKLLLSDSGFYLCAGSYQGAANGYTFGSGTRLTVV.

This clone was counted a few times. This sequence joins TRBV4-2 and TRBJ1-1, with a possible D match to TRBD1 (5 bases). Trimming stripped 0 bases from V and 7 bases from J, with 12 bases between. Per germline, CDR1 LGHNA and CDR2 YNFKEQ. This CDR3 comprises 14 residues. In DNA, the CDR3 is TGTGCCAGCAGCCAAGATCTGGGACCTCTTGAAGCTTTCTTT. It yields the protein CASSQDLGPLEAFF.

This clone was counted a few times. The rearrangement joins TRBV29-1 to TRBJ2-7; D is uncertain. The CDR3 is made up of 12 amino acids. V was cut by 1 base and J by 8 bases, with 12 bases left in between. Germline V gives CDR1 SQVTM, CDR2 ANQGSEA. DNA of the CDR3: TGCAGCGTTGAAGGGGCCCTTGGCCAGCAGTACTTC. Amino acid sequence: CSVEGALGQQYF.

This clone was seen more than once but under ten times. The gene calls are TRBV4-1 and TRBJ2-3; D is undetermined. CDR1 MGHRA and CDR2 YSYEKL come from the germline V gene. The CDR3 contains 15 residues. V lost 1 base, J lost 2 bases, and 10 bases lay in between. CDR3 residues: CASSQGPPLTDTQYF. CDR3 DNA sequence: TGCGCCAGCAGCCAAGGGCCGCCTCTCACAGATACGCAGTATTTT.

CDR3 amino acids: CASSYVENTEAFF. Here the CDR3 DNA reads TGTGCCAGCAGTTACGTGGAGAACACTGAAGCTTTCTTT. The chain recombines TRBV6-6 with TRBJ1-1; no clear D gene. Germline CDR1 is MNHNY and CDR2 is SVGAGI (reference sequence). Trimming took off 2 bases at V and 1 base at J, with 5 bases between the two ends. The CDR3 length is 13 residues.

J is TRBJ2-7 and V is TRBV4-2; D remains ambiguous. Per germline, CDR1 LGHNA and CDR2 YNFKEQ. This CDR3 is 14 amino acids long. Between the trimmed V and J ends, which lost 0 bases and 6 bases, there was a span of 12 bases. CDR3 in amino acids: CASSQERWSPEQYF. DNA for the CDR3: TGTGCCAGCAGCCAAGAAAGGTGGTCTCCCGAGCAGTACTTC.